This entry features one T cell receptor beta chain sequence. The record originates from a study of T cells after somatic rescue of genetic block. The repertoire was sequenced with immunoSEQ multiplex PCR; TCRdb's copy has only in-frame clones and lacks some. This table has about 68,000 clones, just under 95% appearing once. Specimen: peripheral blood mononuclear cells (PBMCs). The receptor was derived from a man aged 40-50 years.

CDR3 sequence (DNA): TGTGCCAGCAGCTTTCAGGTGGCGCTAGGCAAAAACATTCAGTACTTC. This gives the protein CASSFQVALGKNIQYF. This sequence joins TRBV5-8 and TRBJ2-4; D not resolved. The germline V gene has CDR1 SGHTS and CDR2 YDEGEE. The CDR3 sequence is 16 residues long. V lost 2 bases and J 3 bases, leaving 15 bases between the germline ends.